Each of the 15 T cell receptor beta chains below was sequenced from the same sample in a study of blood T cell repertoires in COVID-19. Clones were sequenced by immunoSEQ multiplex PCR, and TCRdb holds only the in-frame ones, with some missing. Of hundreds of thousands of clones listed, around 84% are singletons. Sequencing was carried out using PBMCs or T cells enriched from blood (not recorded which). These receptors were taken from a man aged 18 to 30 who had recovered from COVID-19.

This chain connects TRBV30 to TRBJ2-5; 10 bases align to TRBD1. Trimming cost V 8 bases and J 5 bases; bases outside gene matches: 5. The CDR3 contains 12 residues. CDR1 is GTSNPN, CDR2 SVGIG, per germline (reference sequence). In nucleotides, the CDR3 is TGTGCCGGCGGGACAGGGGTTGAGACCCAGTACTTC. Protein: CAGGTGVETQYF.

V is TRBV27 and J is TRBJ1-2; 8 bases are a match to TRBD1. Per the germline V gene, CDR1 is MNHEY and CDR2 is SMNVEV (reference sequence). The CDR3 is 14 amino acids. The junction had 6 bases not matched to a gene; V was cut back by 6 bases and J by 3 bases. The CDR3 nucleotides are TGTGCCAGCAGCCCGATGACAGGGGACTATGGCTACACCTTC. Amino acids: CASSPMTGDYGYTF.

The chain has TRBV25-1 and TRBJ1-2; 7 nucleotides agree with TRBD1. Trimming cost V 4 bases and J 4 bases; bases outside gene matches: 6. CDR3 length: 14 amino acids. Germline CDR1 reads MGHDK; CDR2 reads SYGVNS. The CDR3 loop is CASSGGQDIYGYTF. CDR3 nucleotides: TGTGCCAGCAGTGGAGGACAGGATATCTATGGCTACACCTTC.

The chain employs TRBV14 and TRBJ2-1; tentatively, D is TRBD1 (6 bases). This CDR3 is built from 13 residues. Germline CDR1 reads SGHDN; CDR2 reads FVKESK. Trimming left V 0 bases short and J 6 bases short, with 6 bases between. The CDR3 nucleotides are TGTGCCAGCAGCCAAGACAGGGGCAATGAGCAGTTCTTC. Amino acids: CASSQDRGNEQFF. Using reference TRBV14 and TRBJ2-1 for the parts outside the CDR3, the full variable domain is EAGVTQFPSHSVIEKGQTVTLRCDPISGHDNLYWYRRVMGKEIKFLLHFVKESKQDESGMPNNRFLAERTGGTYSTLKVQPAELEDSGVYFCASSQDRGNEQFFGPGTRLTVL.

J is TRBJ1-2 and V is TRBV28, with D hard to call. Germline CDR1 and CDR2: MDHEN and SYDVKM. The CDR3 contains 12 residues. V was clipped by 1 base and J by 5 bases, with 5 bases between them. CDR3 sequence (DNA): TGTGCCAGCAGTTTATCATCATATGGCTACACCTTC. It specifies CASSLSSYGYTF.

The chain combines TRBV11-2 with TRBJ2-1; TRBD2 matches at 7 bases. V shed 7 bases and J 7 bases; nucleotides not matched to a gene: 13. Germline CDR1 reads SGHAT; CDR2 reads FQNNGV. This CDR3 is 15 amino acids long. The CDR3, as DNA: TGTGCCAGCACTCTTACGGCGGGGGTGAGTAATGAGCAGTTCTTC. This encodes CASTLTAGVSNEQFF.

The gene calls are TRBV5-1 and TRBJ2-3, with 8 bases that match TRBD1. V lost 0 bases, J lost 1 base, and 7 bases stayed unmatched. This CDR3 has 17 residues. The V gene's germline CDR1 is SGHRS and CDR2 YFSETQ. CDR3 bases: TGCGCCAGCAGCTTGGTACCAACAGGGGGAGGCACAGATACGCAGTATTTT. It translates to CASSLVPTGGGTDTQYF. Filled out from reference TRBV5-1 and TRBJ2-3, the complete variable domain reads KAGVTQTPRYLIKTRGQQVTLSCSPISGHRSVSWYQQTPGQGLQFLFEYFSETQRNKGNFPGRFSGRQFSNSRSEMNVSTLELGDSALYLCASSLVPTGGGTDTQYFGPGTRLTVL.

The chain links TRBV4-2 to TRBJ2-6; 9 positions match TRBD1. There are 19 residues in the CDR3. The V segment lost 0 bases and the J segment 0 bases; nucleotides outside the gene matches: 6. Germline V gene sequence: CDR1 LGHNA, CDR2 YNFKEQ. This chain's CDR3 is CASSQDRGTGLSGANVLTF. CDR3 DNA: TGTGCCAGCAGCCAAGATCGGGGGACAGGGCTCTCTGGGGCCAACGTCCTGACTTTC.

The chain links TRBV6-2 or TRBV6-3 to TRBJ1-2, with 11 bases lining up with TRBD1. Germline V gene sequence: CDR1 MNHEY, CDR2 SVGEGT. The CDR3 runs to 14 residues. With 5 bases clipped from V and 8 bases from J, the junction kept 7 bases outside the gene matches. The CDR3 loop is CASSTPGQGEGYTF. Written as DNA, the CDR3 is TGTGCCAGCAGTACCCCGGGACAGGGGGAAGGCTACACCTTC.

The chain couples TRBV20-1 to TRBJ2-7; the match to TRBD2 covers 7 bases. With 3 bases clipped from V and 1 base from J, the junction kept 6 bases outside the gene matches. The CDR3 totals 14 residues. Germline V lookup: CDR1 DFQATT, CDR2 SNEGSKA (reference sequence). This chain's CDR3 is CSASFGGDSYEQYF. CDR3 DNA sequence: TGCAGTGCTAGTTTTGGGGGGGATTCCTACGAGCAGTACTTC.

The chain combines TRBV19 with TRBJ1-5; D perhaps matches TRBD1 (6 bases). Trimming took off 3 bases at V and 7 bases at J, with 22 bases between the two ends. CDR1 and CDR2 from the germline V gene are LNHDA and SQIVND (reference sequence). The CDR3 loop spans 17 amino acids. CDR3 region: CASSIRDIRLVGQPQHF. The CDR3 DNA reads TGTGCCAGTAGTATCCGGGACATAAGGCTCGTCGGCCAGCCCCAGCATTTT.

J is TRBJ2-5 and V is TRBV24-1; TRBD1 might be the D (8 bases). Per germline, CDR1 KGHDR and CDR2 SFDVKD. Trimming stripped 1 base from V and 6 bases from J, with 20 bases between. The CDR3 has 17 residues. The CDR3 is CATSDFRGTGAGKTQYF. DNA of the CDR3: TGTGCCACCAGTGATTTTAGGGGGACAGGAGCGGGGAAGACCCAGTACTTC.

The gene calls are TRBV5-1 and TRBJ2-7; 13 bases map to TRBD2. The germline V gene has CDR1 SGHRS and CDR2 YFSETQ. The CDR3 extends over 16 amino acids. The J segment lost 3 bases and the V segment lost 4 bases, leaving 7 bases of the junction unmatched. The DNA for the CDR3 is TGCGCCAGCAGCGCTGGACTAGCGGGAGCCAACTACGAGCAGTACTTC. Amino acid sequence: CASSAGLAGANYEQYF.

This clone was seen just once. This chain uses TRBV27 with TRBJ2-3; 9 bases align to TRBD2. Germline CDR1 and CDR2: MNHEY and SMNVEV (reference sequence). Trimming at V came to 7 bases and at J to 4 bases, leaving 12 bases not matched to a gene. The CDR3 has 16 amino acids. The CDR3 DNA sequence: TGTGCCAGCATTCAGGCGGGCGGCGGGAGGGCAGATACGCAGTATTTT. This sequence encodes CASIQAGGGRADTQYF.

The gene calls are TRBV4-2 and TRBJ1-2, with 9 nucleotides matching TRBD1. CDR3 length: 15 residues. Germline CDR1 reads LGHNA; CDR2 reads YNFKEQ. With 1 base clipped from V and 3 bases from J, the junction kept 3 bases outside the gene matches. The CDR3 nucleotides are TGTGCCAGCAGCCAAGGGACAGGGGAGGACTATGGCTACACCTTC. Translation: CASSQGTGEDYGYTF.